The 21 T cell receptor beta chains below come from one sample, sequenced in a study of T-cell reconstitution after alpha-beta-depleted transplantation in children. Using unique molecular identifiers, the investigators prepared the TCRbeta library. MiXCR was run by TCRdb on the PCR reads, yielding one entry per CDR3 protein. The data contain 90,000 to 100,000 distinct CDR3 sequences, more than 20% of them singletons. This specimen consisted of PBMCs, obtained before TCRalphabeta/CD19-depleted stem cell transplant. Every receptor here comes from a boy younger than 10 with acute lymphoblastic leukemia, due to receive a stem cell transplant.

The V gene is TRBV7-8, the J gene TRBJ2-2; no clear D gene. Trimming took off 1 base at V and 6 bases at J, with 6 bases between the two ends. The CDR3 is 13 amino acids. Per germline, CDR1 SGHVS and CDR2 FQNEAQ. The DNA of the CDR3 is TGTGCCAGCAGCTTAGATGGGCCCGGGGAGCTGTTTTTT. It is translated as CASSLDGPGELFF.

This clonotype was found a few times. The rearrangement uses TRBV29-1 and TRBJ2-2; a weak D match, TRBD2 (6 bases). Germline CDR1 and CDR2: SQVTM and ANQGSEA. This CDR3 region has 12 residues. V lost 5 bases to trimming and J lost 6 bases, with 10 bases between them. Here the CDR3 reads CSVKEGSGELFF. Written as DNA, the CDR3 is TGCAGCGTTAAGGAGGGATCCGGGGAGCTGTTTTTT.

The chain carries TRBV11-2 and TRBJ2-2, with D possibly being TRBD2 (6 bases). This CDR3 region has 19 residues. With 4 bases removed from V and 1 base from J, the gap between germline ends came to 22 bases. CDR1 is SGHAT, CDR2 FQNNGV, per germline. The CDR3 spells CASSWGVADILLNTGELFF. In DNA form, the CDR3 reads TGTGCCAGCAGCTGGGGAGTAGCGGACATTCTTTTGAACACCGGGGAGCTGTTTTTT.

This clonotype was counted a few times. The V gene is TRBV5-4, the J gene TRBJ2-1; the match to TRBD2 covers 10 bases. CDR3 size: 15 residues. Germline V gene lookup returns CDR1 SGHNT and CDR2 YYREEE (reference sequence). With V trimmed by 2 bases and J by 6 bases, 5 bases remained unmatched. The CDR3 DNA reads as TGTGCCAGCAGCTTAGCGGGAGGGCCCGTCAATGAGCAGTTCTTC. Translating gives CASSLAGGPVNEQFF.

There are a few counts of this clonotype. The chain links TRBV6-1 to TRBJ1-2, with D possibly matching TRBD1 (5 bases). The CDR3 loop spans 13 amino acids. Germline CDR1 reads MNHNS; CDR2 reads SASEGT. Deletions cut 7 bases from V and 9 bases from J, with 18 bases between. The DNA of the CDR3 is TGTGCCAGCACCTTCGGGAGGGGCAGAAGCTACACCTTC. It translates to CASTFGRGRSYTF.

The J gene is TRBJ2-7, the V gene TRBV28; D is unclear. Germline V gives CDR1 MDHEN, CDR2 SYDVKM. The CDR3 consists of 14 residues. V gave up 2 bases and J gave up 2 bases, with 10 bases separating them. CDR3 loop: CASSLIGIAYEQYF. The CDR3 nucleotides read TGTGCCAGCAGTTTAATAGGGATTGCCTACGAGCAGTACTTC.

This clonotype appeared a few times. The CDR3 spells CASLSVGETQYF. The CDR3 DNA follows: TGTGCCAGCCTTTCAGTTGGGGAGACCCAGTACTTC. V gene TRBV28 combines with J gene TRBJ2-5; D unresolved. Trimming shortened V by 8 bases and J by 5 bases, and 12 bases separated the two germline ends. Looked up from germline, CDR1 is MDHEN and CDR2 is SYDVKM. The CDR3 runs to 12 residues.

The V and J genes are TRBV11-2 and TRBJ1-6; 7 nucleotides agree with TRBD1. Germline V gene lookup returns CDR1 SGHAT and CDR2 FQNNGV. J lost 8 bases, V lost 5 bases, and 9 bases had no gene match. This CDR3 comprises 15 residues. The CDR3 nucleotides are TGTGCCAGCAGCGCAACAGGGGAAGGCCATTCACCCCTCCACTTT. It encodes CASSATGEGHSPLHF.

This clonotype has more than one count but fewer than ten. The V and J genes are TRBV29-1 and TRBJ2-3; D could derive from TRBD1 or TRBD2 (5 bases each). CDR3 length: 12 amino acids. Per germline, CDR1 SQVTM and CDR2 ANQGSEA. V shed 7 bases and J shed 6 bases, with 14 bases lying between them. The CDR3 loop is CSAVVGADTQYF. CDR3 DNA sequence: TGCAGCGCTGTGGTCGGGGCGGATACGCAGTATTTT.

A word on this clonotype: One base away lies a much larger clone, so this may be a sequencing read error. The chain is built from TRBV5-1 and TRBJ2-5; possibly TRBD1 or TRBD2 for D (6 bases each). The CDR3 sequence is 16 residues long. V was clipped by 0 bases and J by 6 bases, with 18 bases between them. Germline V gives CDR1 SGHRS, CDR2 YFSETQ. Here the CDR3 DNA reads TGCGCCAGCAGCTTGGGATCTTCGGGGGCCGGGAAGACCCAGTACTTC. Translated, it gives CASSLGSSGAGKTQYF.

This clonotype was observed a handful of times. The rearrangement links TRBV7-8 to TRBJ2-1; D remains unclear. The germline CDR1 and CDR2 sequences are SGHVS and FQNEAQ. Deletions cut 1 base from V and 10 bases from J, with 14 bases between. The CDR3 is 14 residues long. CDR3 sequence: CASSLEPLRREQFF. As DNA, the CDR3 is TGTGCCAGCAGCTTAGAACCTTTGCGGCGGGAGCAGTTCTTC.

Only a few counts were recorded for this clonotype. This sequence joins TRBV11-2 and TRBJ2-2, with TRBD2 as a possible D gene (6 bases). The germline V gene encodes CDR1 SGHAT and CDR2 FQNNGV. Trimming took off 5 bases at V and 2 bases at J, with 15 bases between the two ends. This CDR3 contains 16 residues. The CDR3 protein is CASSHRGGPNTGELFF. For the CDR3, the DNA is TGTGCCAGCAGCCATCGCGGAGGGCCTAACACCGGGGAGCTGTTTTTT.

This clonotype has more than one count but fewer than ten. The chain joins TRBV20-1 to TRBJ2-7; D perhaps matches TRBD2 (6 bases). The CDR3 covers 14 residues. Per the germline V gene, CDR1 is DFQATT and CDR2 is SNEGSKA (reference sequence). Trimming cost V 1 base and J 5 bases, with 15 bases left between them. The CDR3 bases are TGCAGTGCTAGAGGCGGAGGGGCCGGGGACGAGCAGTACTTC. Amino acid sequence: CSARGGGAGDEQYF.

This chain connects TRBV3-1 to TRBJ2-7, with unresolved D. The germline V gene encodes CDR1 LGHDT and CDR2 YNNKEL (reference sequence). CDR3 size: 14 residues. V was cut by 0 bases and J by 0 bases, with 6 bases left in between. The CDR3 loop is CASSQDPTSYEQYF. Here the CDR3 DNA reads TGTGCCAGCAGCCAAGACCCTACCTCCTACGAGCAGTACTTC.

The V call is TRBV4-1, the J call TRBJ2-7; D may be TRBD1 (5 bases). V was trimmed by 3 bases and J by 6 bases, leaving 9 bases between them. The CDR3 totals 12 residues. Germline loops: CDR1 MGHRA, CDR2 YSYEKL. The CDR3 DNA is TGCGCCAGCAGCCACAGGGCCCCCGAGCAGTACTTC. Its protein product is CASSHRAPEQYF.

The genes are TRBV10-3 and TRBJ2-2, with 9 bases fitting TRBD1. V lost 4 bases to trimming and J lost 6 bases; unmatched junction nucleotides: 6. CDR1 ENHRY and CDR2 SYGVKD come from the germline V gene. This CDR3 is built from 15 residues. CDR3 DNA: TGTGCCATCAGTGGAGGGGACAGGGAGTCCGGGGAGCTGTTTTTT. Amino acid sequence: CAISGGDRESGELFF.

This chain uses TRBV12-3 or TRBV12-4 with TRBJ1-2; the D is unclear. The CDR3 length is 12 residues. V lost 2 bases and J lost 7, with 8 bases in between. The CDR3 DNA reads TGTGCCAGCAGTTTAAGGGCCAGTGGCTACACCTTC. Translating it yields CASSLRASGYTF.

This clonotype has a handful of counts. CDR3 in amino acids: CASSQDGPEETQYF. The DNA of the CDR3 is TGCGCCAGCAGCCAAGATGGCCCCGAAGAGACCCAGTACTTC. The chain has TRBV4-1 and TRBJ2-5; no definite D call. The CDR3 contains 14 residues. V lost 0 bases, J lost 3 bases, and 8 bases lay in between. Germline-derived CDR1 and CDR2 are MGHRA and YSYEKL.

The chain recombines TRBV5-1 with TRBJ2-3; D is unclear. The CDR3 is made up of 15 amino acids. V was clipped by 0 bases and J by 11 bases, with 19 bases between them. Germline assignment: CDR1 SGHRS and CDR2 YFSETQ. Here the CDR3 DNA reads TGCGCCAGCAGCTTGGGCGGAGTAGTCAGCGCTATGCAGTATTTT. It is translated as CASSLGGVVSAMQYF.

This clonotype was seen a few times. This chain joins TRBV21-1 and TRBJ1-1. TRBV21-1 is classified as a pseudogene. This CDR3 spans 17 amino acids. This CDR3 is CASSKGIQHHSNTEAFF. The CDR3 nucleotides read TGTGCCAGCAGCAAAGGTATACAGCACCATTCTAACACTGAAGCTTTCTTT.

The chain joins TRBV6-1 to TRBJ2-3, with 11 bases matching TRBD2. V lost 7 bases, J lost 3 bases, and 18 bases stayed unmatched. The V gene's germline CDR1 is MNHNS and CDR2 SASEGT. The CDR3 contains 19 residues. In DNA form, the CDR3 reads TGTGCCAGCATCCCCCGGGGTGGGACTAGCGGAGATTCAACAGATACGCAGTATTTT. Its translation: CASIPRGGTSGDSTDTQYF.